This TCR beta chain was profiled in a study of beta chain features in type 1 diabetes. The study, taken as a whole, reports: Unsettled here was the matter of whether HLA type influences TCRB rearrangement.

The CDR3 runs 12 residues. V shed 5 bases, J shed 11 bases, and the junction held 8 bases outside the gene matches. The germline V gene has CDR1 MNHEY and CDR2 SVGAGI. The sequenced template was cDNA made from the entire isolated RNA. Produced via immunoSEQ multiplex PCR; TCRdb's table is partial and in-frame only. The top ten hold 0.06% to 0.07% of the sample, which has hundreds of thousands of clones, 25% to 35% seen once. Each of the sorted populations had a purity greater than 98%. As for this clone: No antigen is known for it.

The rearrangement joins TRBV6-5 to TRBJ1-1, with 7 bases lining up with TRBD1. This TCR was recovered from a man younger than 35 in good health. Sequenced input: naive CD4+ T cells from blood. The CDR3 spells CASSPRTGPAFF. In nucleotides, the CDR3 is TGTGCCAGCAGTCCTCGGACAGGACCGGCTTTCTTT.